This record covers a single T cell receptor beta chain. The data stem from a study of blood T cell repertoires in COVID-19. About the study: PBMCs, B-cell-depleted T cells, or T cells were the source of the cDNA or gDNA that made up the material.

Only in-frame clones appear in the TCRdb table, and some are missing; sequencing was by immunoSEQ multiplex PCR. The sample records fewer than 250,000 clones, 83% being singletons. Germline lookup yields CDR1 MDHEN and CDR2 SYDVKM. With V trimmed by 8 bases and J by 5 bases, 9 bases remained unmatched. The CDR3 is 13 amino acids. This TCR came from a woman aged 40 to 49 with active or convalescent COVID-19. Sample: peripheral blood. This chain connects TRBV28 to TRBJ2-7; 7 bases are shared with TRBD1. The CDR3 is CASLGTATHEQYF. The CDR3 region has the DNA TGTGCCAGCCTCGGGACAGCGACGCACGAGCAGTACTTC.